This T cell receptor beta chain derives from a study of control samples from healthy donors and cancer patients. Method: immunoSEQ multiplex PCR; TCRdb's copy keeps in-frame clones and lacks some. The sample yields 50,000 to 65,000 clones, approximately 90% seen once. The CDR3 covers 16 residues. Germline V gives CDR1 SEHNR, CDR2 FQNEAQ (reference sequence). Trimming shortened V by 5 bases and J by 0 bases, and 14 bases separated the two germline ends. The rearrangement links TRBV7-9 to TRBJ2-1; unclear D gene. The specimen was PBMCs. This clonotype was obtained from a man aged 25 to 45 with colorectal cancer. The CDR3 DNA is TGTGCCAGCAGCCCGAATAAGGGTATCTCCTACAATGAGCAGTTCTTC. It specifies CASSPNKGISYNEQFF.